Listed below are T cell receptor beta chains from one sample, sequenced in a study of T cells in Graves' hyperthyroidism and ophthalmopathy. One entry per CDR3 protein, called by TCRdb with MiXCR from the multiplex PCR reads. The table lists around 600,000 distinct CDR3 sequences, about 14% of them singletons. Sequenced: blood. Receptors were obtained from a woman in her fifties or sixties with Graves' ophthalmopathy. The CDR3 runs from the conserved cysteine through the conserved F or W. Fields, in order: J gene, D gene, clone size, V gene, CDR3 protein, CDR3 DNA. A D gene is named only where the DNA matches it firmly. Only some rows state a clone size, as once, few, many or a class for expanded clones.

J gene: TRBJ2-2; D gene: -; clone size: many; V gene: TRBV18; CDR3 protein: CASSLQETGELFF; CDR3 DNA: TGTGCCAGCTCACTGCAAGAGACCGGGGAGCTGTTTTTT
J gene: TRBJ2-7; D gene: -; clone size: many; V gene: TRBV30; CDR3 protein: CAWRTDPTYEQYF; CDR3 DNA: TGTGCCTGGAGGACAGATCCCACCTACGAGCAGTACTTC
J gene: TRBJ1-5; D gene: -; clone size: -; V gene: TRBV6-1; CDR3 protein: CASSSTDQSQHF; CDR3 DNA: TGTGCCAGCAGCTCGACAGATCAGTCCCAGCATTTT
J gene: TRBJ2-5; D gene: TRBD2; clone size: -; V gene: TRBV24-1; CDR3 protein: CATGDLAGAQETQYF; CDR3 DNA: TGTGCCACCGGTGACCTAGCGGGAGCACAAGAGACCCAGTACTTC
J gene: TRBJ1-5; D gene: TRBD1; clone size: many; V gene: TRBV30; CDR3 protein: CAWSVQGQGSYQPQHF; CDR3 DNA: TGTGCCTGGAGTGTACAGGGACAGGGGTCTTATCAGCCCCAGCATTTT
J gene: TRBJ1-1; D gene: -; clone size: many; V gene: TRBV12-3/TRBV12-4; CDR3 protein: CASSLAGFMNTEAFF; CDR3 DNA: TGTGCCAGCAGTTTAGCAGGTTTTATGAACACTGAAGCTTTCTTT
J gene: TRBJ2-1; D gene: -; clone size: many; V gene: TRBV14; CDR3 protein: CASSQDLGGRREQFF; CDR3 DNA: TGTGCCAGCAGCCAAGATCTCGGGGGTAGGCGTGAGCAGTTCTTC
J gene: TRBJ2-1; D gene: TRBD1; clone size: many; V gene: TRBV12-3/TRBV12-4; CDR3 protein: CASSLVGAGGRQFF; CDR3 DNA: TGTGCCAGCAGTTTAGTAGGGGCAGGGGGTAGGCAGTTCTTC
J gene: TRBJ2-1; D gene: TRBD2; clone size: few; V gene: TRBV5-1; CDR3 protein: CASSDGLAGGPSSYNEQFF; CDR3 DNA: TGCGCCAGCAGCGATGGACTAGCGGGAGGGCCGAGCTCCTACAATGAGCAGTTCTTC
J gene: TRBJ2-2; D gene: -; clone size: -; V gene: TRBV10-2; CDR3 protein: CASSESGLTLEELFF; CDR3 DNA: TGCGCCAGCAGTGAGTCCGGCTTGACCTTAGAGGAGCTGTTTTTT
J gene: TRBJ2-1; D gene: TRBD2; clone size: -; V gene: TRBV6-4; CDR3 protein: CASSPSGPNNEQFF; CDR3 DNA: TGTGCCAGCAGTCCTAGCGGACCTAACAATGAGCAGTTCTTC
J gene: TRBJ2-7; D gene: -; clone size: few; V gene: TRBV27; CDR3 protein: CASCPLADSTYEQYF; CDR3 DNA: TGTGCCAGCTGTCCCTTAGCGGATTCTACGTACGAGCAGTACTTC
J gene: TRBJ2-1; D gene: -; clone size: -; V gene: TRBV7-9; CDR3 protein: CASSPVGLTNNEQFF; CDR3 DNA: TGTGCCAGCAGCCCGGTGGGACTTACGAACAATGAGCAGTTCTTC
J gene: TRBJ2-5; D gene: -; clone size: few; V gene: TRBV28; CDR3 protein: CASSPEKKSDRAETQYF; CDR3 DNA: TGTGCCAGCAGCCCAGAAAAAAAATCGGACCGGGCGGAGACCCAGTACTTC
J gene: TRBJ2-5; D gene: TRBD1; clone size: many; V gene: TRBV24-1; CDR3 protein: CATSDPIRTGETQYF; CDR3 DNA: TGTGCCACCAGTGACCCAATCCGGACAGGGGAGACCCAGTACTTC
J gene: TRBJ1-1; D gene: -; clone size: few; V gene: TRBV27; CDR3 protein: CASSLYAWAAGKTEAFF; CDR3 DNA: TGTGCCAGCAGTTTATATGCCTGGGCAGCCGGTAAGACTGAAGCTTTCTTT
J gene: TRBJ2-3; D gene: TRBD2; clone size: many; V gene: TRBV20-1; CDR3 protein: CSARPSGEFADTQYF; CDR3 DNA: TGCAGTGCTAGACCTAGCGGGGAGTTTGCGGATACGCAGTATTTT
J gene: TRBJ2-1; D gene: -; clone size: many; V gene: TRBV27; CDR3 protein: CASRSADRSHEQFF; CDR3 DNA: TGTGCCAGCAGGTCCGCAGACAGGTCCCACGAGCAGTTCTTC
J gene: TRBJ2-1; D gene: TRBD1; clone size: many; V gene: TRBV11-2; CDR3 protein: CASSRGQGYNEQFF; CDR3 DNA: TGTGCCAGCAGCCGTGGACAGGGTTACAATGAGCAGTTCTTC
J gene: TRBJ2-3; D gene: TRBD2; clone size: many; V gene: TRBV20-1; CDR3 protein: CSTGTSGTDTQYF; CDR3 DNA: TGCAGTACCGGGACTAGCGGCACAGATACGCAGTATTTT
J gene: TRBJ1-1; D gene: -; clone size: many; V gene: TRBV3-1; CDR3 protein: CASSRLGHTEAFF; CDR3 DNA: TGTGCCAGCAGCCGTTTGGGTCACACTGAAGCTTTCTTT
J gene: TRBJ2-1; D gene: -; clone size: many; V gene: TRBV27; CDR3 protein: CASSSGRDYNEQFF; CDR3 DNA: TGTGCCAGCAGTTCAGGCAGGGATTACAATGAGCAGTTCTTC
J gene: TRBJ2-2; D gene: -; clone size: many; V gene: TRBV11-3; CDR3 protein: CASSLGRATGELFF; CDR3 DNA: TGTGCCAGCAGCCTCGGCAGGGCCACCGGGGAGCTGTTTTTT
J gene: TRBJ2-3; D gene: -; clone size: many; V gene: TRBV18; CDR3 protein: CASSPLGPPQTDTQYF; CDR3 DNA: TGTGCCAGCTCACCACTTGGACCCCCACAGACAGATACGCAGTATTTT